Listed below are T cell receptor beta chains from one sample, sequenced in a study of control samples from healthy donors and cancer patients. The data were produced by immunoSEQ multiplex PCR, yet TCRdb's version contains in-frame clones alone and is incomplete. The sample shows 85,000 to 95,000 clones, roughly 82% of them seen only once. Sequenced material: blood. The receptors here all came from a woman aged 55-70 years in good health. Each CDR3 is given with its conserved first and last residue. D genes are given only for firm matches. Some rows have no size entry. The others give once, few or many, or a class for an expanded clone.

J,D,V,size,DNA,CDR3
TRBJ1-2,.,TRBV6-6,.,TGTGCCAGCAGTCCCGGGGGGCAGGTTCCACCCGCTAACTATGGCTACACCTTC,CASSPGGQVPPANYGYTF
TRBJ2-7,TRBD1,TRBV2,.,TGTGCCAGCAGTACACAGGGGTTAGGCGAGCAGTACTTC,CASSTQGLGEQYF
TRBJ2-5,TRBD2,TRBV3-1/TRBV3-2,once,TGTGCCAGCAGTGGTCGGGGGGGGCTGGAGACCCAGTACTTC,CASSGRGGLETQYF
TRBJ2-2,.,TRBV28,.,TGTGCCAGCAGTTTATGGTCTAGCGTGAACACCGGGGAGCTGTTTTTT,CASSLWSSVNTGELFF
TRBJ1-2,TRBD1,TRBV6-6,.,TGTGCCAGCAGGGACAGGGGTATTTTGAGCTATGGCTACACCTTC,CASRDRGILSYGYTF
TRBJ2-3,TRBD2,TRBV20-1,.,TGCAGTGCTAGTACTAGCGGGGGCACAGATACGCAGTATTTT,CSASTSGGTDTQYF
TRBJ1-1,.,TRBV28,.,TGTGCCAGCAGTTCACAAGGGGTGACTGAAGCTTTCTTT,CASSSQGVTEAFF
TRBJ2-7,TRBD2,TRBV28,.,TGTGCCAGCAGAATGGGACTAGCGGGAGGCCCCTCCTACGAGCAGTACTTC,CASRMGLAGGPSYEQYF
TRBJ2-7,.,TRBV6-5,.,TGTGCCAGCAGTAAGAGCTCGGCGGCTACCTACGAGCAGTACTTC,CASSKSSAATYEQYF
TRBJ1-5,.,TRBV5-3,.,TGTGCCAGAAGCTTGGATAAGGACGAAAGCAGTCAGCCCCAGCATTTT,CARSLDKDESSQPQHF
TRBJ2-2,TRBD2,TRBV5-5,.,TGTGCCAGCAGCTTGGGCTTAGCGGGGGGGAACACCGGGGAGCTGTTTTTT,CASSLGLAGGNTGELFF
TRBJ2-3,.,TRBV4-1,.,TGCGCCAGCAGCCAAGTAGGGGCCGCAGATACGCAGTATTTT,CASSQVGAADTQYF
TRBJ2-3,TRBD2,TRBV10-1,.,TGCGCCAGCAGTGATCGGCGGGGGGACGGTACGCAGTATTTT,CASSDRRGDGTQYF
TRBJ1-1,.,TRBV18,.,TGTGCCAGCTCACGGGAGTTGGGAAACACTGAAGCTTTCTTT,CASSRELGNTEAFF
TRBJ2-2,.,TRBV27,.,TGTGCCGCAAAAAGGGCAGGGAATACCGGGGAGCTGTTTTTT,CAAKRAGNTGELFF
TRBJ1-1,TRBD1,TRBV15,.,TGTGCCACCAGCAGAGAGGAGGGGGCGTCAGCTTTCTTT,CATSREEGASAFF
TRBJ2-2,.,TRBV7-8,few,TGTGCCAGCAGCCCTCAAGGGGTCACCGGGGAGCTGTTTTTT,CASSPQGVTGELFF
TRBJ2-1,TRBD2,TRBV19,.,TGTGCCAGTAGTAGGACTAGCGGGAGTTGGGACTACAATGAGCAGTTCTTC,CASSRTSGSWDYNEQFF
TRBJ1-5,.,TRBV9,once,TGTGCCAGCAGCGTAGCCGCCAGTCCCCATAGCAATCAGCCCCAGCATTTT,CASSVAASPHSNQPQHF
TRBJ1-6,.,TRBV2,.,TGTGCCAGCAGTGCCGACAGGAGTTATAATTCACCCCTCCACTTT,CASSADRSYNSPLHF
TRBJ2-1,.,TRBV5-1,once,TGCGCCAGCAGTCGGGACGTCTCCTACAATGAGCAGTTCTTC,CASSRDVSYNEQFF
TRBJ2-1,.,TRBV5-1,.,TGCGCCAGCAGCCCGAACCCTCAAGGGCGGAATGAGCAGTTCTTC,CASSPNPQGRNEQFF